Presented here are 15 T cell receptor beta chains from one specimen sequenced in a study of cytomegalovirus exposure and HLA in healthy donors. The PCR had 60 Vbeta and 13 Jbeta primers. Assay: immunoSEQ multiplex PCR; the TCRdb copy retains only in-frame clones and omits some. The listing contains about 52,000 clones. Sequenced: PBMCs. The source is a woman in her fifties or sixties in good health and CMV-seropositive.

This chain joins TRBV7-9 and TRBJ1-2; 8 bases fit TRBD1. The ends lost 5 bases at V and 8 bases at J; junction bases unmatched: 13. Germline CDR1 and CDR2: SEHNR and FQNEAQ (reference sequence). The CDR3 covers 15 residues. As DNA, the CDR3 is TGTGCCAGCAGCCCAAAGATTCGACAGGGGTACGGCTACACCTTC. Protein product: CASSPKIRQGYGYTF.

The chain combines TRBV7-2 with TRBJ1-6; TRBD1 agrees at 8 bases. V shed 1 base and J 9 bases; nucleotides not matched to a gene: 5. This CDR3 is built from 15 residues. Germline V gives CDR1 SGHTA, CDR2 FQGNSA. CDR3: CASSLGRGPVSPLHF. The CDR3 region has the DNA TGTGCCAGCAGCTTAGGCAGGGGGCCAGTTTCACCCCTCCACTTT.

V usage is TRBV5-1 and J usage is TRBJ1-5; no definite D call. CDR3 size: 15 residues. V gave up 0 bases and J gave up 0 bases, with 7 bases separating them. Germline values: CDR1 SGHRS, CDR2 YFSETQ. CDR3 DNA: TGCGCCAGCAGCTTGGGACACAATAGCAATCAGCCCCAGCATTTT. Protein: CASSLGHNSNQPQHF. Full variable domain (remainder filled in from reference TRBV5-1 and TRBJ1-5): KAGVTQTPRYLIKTRGQQVTLSCSPISGHRSVSWYQQTPGQGLQFLFEYFSETQRNKGNFPGRFSGRQFSNSRSEMNVSTLELGDSALYLCASSLGHNSNQPQHFGDGTRLSIL.

The chain combines TRBV27 with TRBJ2-1, with TRBD1 as a possible D gene (5 bases). CDR1 and CDR2 from the germline V gene are MNHEY and SMNVEV (reference sequence). The CDR3 loop spans 14 amino acids. Trimming shortened V by 0 bases and J by 10 bases, and 13 bases separated the two germline ends. CDR3 protein: CASSLSWVTGEQFF. The CDR3 coding sequence is TGTGCCAGCAGTTTATCGTGGGTAACAGGCGAGCAGTTCTTC.

This chain uses TRBV6-5 with TRBJ1-2; TRBD1 is a possible D gene (5 bases). This CDR3 region has 13 residues. Germline CDR1 MNHEY, CDR2 SVGAGI. V shed 6 bases and J shed 2 bases, with 10 bases lying between them. In nucleotides, the CDR3 is TGTGCCAGCAGAAGGGGTAACAACTATGGCTACACCTTC. Translation: CASRRGNNYGYTF.

This chain uses TRBV2 with TRBJ2-7, with TRBD1 matching over 10 bases. The V gene's germline CDR1 is SNHLY and CDR2 FYNNEI. The trim removed 6 bases at V and 1 base at J, leaving 3 bases unmatched. CDR3 size: 14 residues. This CDR3 is CASRRTGGSYEQYF. In nucleotides, the CDR3 is TGTGCCAGCAGGAGGACAGGGGGGTCCTACGAGCAGTACTTC.

The chain employs TRBV7-3 and TRBJ1-1; 7 positions agree with TRBD1. This CDR3 is built from 15 residues. Germline loops: CDR1 SGHTA, CDR2 FQGTGA. With V trimmed by 5 bases and J by 1 base, 7 bases remained unmatched. CDR3 sequence (DNA): TGTGCCAGCAGCCGGGGGACAGCCCAGAACACTGAAGCTTTCTTT. Translated: CASSRGTAQNTEAFF.

The V call is TRBV5-1, the J call TRBJ2-5; 8 nucleotides line up with TRBD1. Germline CDR1 is SGHRS and CDR2 is YFSETQ. The CDR3 consists of 13 residues. V shed 6 bases and J 5 bases; nucleotides not matched to a gene: 6. The CDR3 here is CASTRQGLETQYF. The CDR3 DNA is TGCGCCAGCACGAGACAGGGGTTGGAGACCCAGTACTTC. The complete variable domain, with remaining parts taken from reference TRBV5-1 and TRBJ2-5, reads KAGVTQTPRYLIKTRGQQVTLSCSPISGHRSVSWYQQTPGQGLQFLFEYFSETQRNKGNFPGRFSGRQFSNSRSEMNVSTLELGDSALYLCASTRQGLETQYFGPGTRLLVL.

V gene TRBV19 combines with J gene TRBJ1-2; 11 bases are a match to TRBD1. The ends lost 5 bases at V and 4 bases at J; junction bases unmatched: 3. The CDR3 spans 14 residues. Germline V gene sequence: CDR1 LNHDA, CDR2 SQIVND (reference sequence). The CDR3 here is CASSGTGGGYGYTF. Here the CDR3 DNA reads TGTGCCAGTAGTGGGACAGGGGGTGGCTATGGCTACACCTTC.

The rearrangement uses TRBV7-6 and TRBJ2-7; perhaps TRBD1 as D (5 bases). The CDR3 runs 13 residues. Trimming stripped 2 bases from V and 3 bases from J, with 8 bases between. The germline V gene has CDR1 SGHVS and CDR2 FNYEAQ. The CDR3 coding sequence is TGTGCCAGCAGCTTACAGGGCGGCTACGAGCAGTACTTC. Translation: CASSLQGGYEQYF.

In regard to this clone: Other DNA variants within this sample encode the same CDR3. The chain links TRBV23-1 to TRBJ2-7, with 11 bases matching TRBD1. TRBV23-1 is reported as an ORF; its role is uncertain. V dropped 0 bases and J dropped 0; count of bases not matched to a gene: 10. CDR3 length: 19 residues. This CDR3 reads CASSQSGTGGNPTSYEQYF. CDR3 nucleotides: TGCGCCAGCAGTCAATCGGGGACAGGGGGAAACCCCACCTCCTACGAGCAGTACTTC.

The J gene is TRBJ1-5, the V gene TRBV4-1; D may be TRBD1 (6 bases). Trimming removed 3 bases at V and 4 bases at J, with 16 bases between. CDR1 is MGHRA and CDR2 is YSYEKL in the germline V gene. CDR3 length: 16 amino acids. The CDR3 DNA reads TGCGCCAGCAGCCACTTGGCGGGGGCCTTAAATCAGCCCCAGCATTTT. This codes for CASSHLAGALNQPQHF.

The chain uses TRBV5-6 and TRBJ2-2; 11 positions agree with TRBD1. Germline V lookup: CDR1 SGHDT, CDR2 YYEEEE. The CDR3 sequence is 16 residues long. V dropped 3 bases and J dropped 4; count of bases not matched to a gene: 5. CDR3 protein: CASSSPGQGGTGELFF. CDR3 DNA: TGTGCCAGCAGCTCTCCGGGACAGGGGGGCACCGGGGAGCTGTTTTTT.

V and J are TRBV4-2 and TRBJ2-7, with D possibly TRBD1 on 6 matching bases. Looked up from germline, CDR1 is LGHNA and CDR2 is YNFKEQ. The V end lost 5 bases, the J end lost 4 bases, and 15 bases lay between the germline ends. The CDR3 spans 14 residues. In DNA, the CDR3 is TGTGCCAGCAGCTCAACAGGGAGTGATTACGAGCAGTACTTC. Amino acids: CASSSTGSDYEQYF.

V usage is TRBV6-5 and J usage is TRBJ2-7; 9 positions match TRBD1. The germline CDR1 and CDR2 sequences are MNHEY and SVGAGI. The CDR3 totals 12 residues. J was trimmed by 3 bases and V by 6 bases; bases with no gene match: 0. CDR3 nucleotide sequence: TGTGCCAGCAGGGACAGGGGCTACGAGCAGTACTTC. Protein sequence: CASRDRGYEQYF.